This T cell receptor (beta chain) was identified in a study of cytomegalovirus exposure and HLA in healthy donors. In regard to this clone: Its target is unknown.

The donors gave bone marrow, and they were healthy. CDR1 and CDR2 (germline): GTSNPN, SVGIG (reference sequence). With 0 bases removed from V and 0 bases from J, the gap between germline ends came to 12 bases. CDR3 size: 16 residues. PCR employed 60 Vbeta and 13 Jbeta primers. As processed by the authors: Unique TCR beta chains totaled about 73 million in a later count, with roughly 11 million of them shared. TCRdb's copy holds only in-frame clones and misses some; the assay was immunoSEQ multiplex PCR. V and J calls plus clone size are reproduced from that table; the DNA served to infer D and trimming. The sample yields under 150,000 clones, approximately 75% seen once. The study, taken as a whole, reports: Most TCR sequences proved rare, with some public TCRs found in many donors. The productive fraction for most TCR beta V segments was about 90% or about 30% in an earlier analysis.

The clonotype originates from a male donor in good health and CMV-seronegative. The V call is TRBV30, the J call TRBJ1-3; TRBD1 might be the D (5 bases). The sequenced sample consisted of PBMCs. DNA for the CDR3: TGTGCCTGGAGTGTACGGGAGGGGAACTCTGGAAACACCATATATTTT. Its translation is CAWSVREGNSGNTIYF.